Shown below are 10 T cell receptor beta chains from a single sample sequenced in a study of blood T cells in healthy people across ages. The authors ran a second PCR of 7 to 11 cycles using a sample-barcoded 5' primer and a J-beta primer mix. TCRdb analysed the 5' RACE reads with MiXCR anew, one entry per CDR3 protein. The table records 550,000 to 800,000 distinct CDR3 sequences, around a fifth of them present only once. Sequencing was done on a sample of blood. The receptors come from a man in his sixties or seventies in good health.

This rearrangement joins TRBV20-1 to TRBJ1-1, with D unresolved. V lost 6 bases and J 5 bases, leaving 13 bases between the germline ends. Germline V lookup: CDR1 DFQATT, CDR2 SNEGSKA (reference sequence). CDR3 length equals 12 residues. The chain's CDR3 is CSATNRGTEAFF. The CDR3 region has the DNA TGCAGTGCCACGAACCGAGGGACTGAAGCTTTCTTT.

This clonotype was found a few times. The genes are TRBV5-1 and TRBJ2-5, with 9 bases aligning to TRBD2. The J call may be incorrect, as the DNA end agrees better with TRBJ2-7. Per the germline V gene, CDR1 is SGHRS and CDR2 is YFSETQ. The CDR3 is 17 amino acids. Here the CDR3 reads CASSLGGRAQILYEQYF. The CDR3 DNA follows: TGCGCCAGCAGCTTGGGCGGGAGGGCCCAGATCCTCTACGAGCAGTACTTC.

The gene calls are TRBV7-8 and TRBJ2-1; D is perhaps TRBD2 (5 bases). Gene TRBJ2-7 matches the end of the DNA better, so the J call may be wrong. The CDR3 contains 17 residues. CDR1 is SGHVS, CDR2 FQNEAQ, per germline. Here the CDR3 reads CASSLNLGEGLSYEQYF. The CDR3 bases are TGTGCCAGCAGCTTGAATTTGGGAGAGGGATTATCCTACGAGCAGTACTTC.

A few counts support this clonotype. This chain links TRBV12-3 or TRBV12-4 with TRBJ2-5; the D is unclear. V dropped 3 bases and J dropped 2 bases, with 10 bases sitting between them. The CDR3 has 14 amino acids. CDR3 loop: CASSFSSAQETQYF. Written as DNA, the CDR3 is TGTGCCAGCAGTTTCTCGTCAGCTCAAGAGACCCAGTACTTC.

For this clonotype: At one boundary the junction diverges from the germline segment, which might be a read error. DNA for the CDR3: TGTGCCAGTAGTTACTCGTTGGCGGATCAGCCCCAGCATTTT. Translating it yields CASSYSLADQPQHF. The V and J genes are TRBV6-6 and TRBJ1-5, with no clear D. Germline lookup yields CDR1 MNHNY and CDR2 SVGAGI (reference sequence). CDR3 length: 14 amino acids.

This clonotype was seen more than once but under ten times. The chain uses TRBV20-1 and TRBJ1-5; D remains ambiguous. Germline assignment: CDR1 DFQATT and CDR2 SNEGSKA (reference sequence). CDR3 length: 14 amino acids. The V end lost 6 bases, the J end lost 1 base, and 13 bases lay between the germline ends. The CDR3 region is CSAVDGRSNQPQHF. DNA for the CDR3: TGCAGTGCCGTGGACGGACGGAGCAATCAGCCCCAGCATTTT.

V usage is TRBV2 and J usage is TRBJ2-2, with D perhaps TRBD2 (5 bases). Germline lookup yields CDR1 SNHLY and CDR2 FYNNEI. Trimming left V 6 bases short and J 0 bases short, with 8 bases between. CDR3 length: 14 residues. The CDR3: CASRLDTNTGELFF. For the CDR3, the DNA is TGTGCCAGCAGACTAGACACGAACACCGGGGAGCTGTTTTTT. Filled out from reference TRBV2 and TRBJ2-2, the complete variable domain reads EPEVTQTPSHQVTQMGQEVILRCVPISNHLYFYWYRQILGQKVEFLVSFYNNEISEKSEIFDDQFSVERPDGSNFTLKIRSTKLEDSAMYFCASRLDTNTGELFFGEGSRLTVL.

This clonotype was found many times. J is TRBJ1-4 and V is TRBV7-6; 7 bases match TRBD1. V was clipped by 0 bases and J by 0 bases; unmatched bases: 7. The CDR3 contains 18 residues. Looked up from germline, CDR1 is SGHVS and CDR2 is FNYEAQ. In DNA form, the CDR3 reads TGTGCCAGCAGCTTAGCACACCAGGGGGTGTCAACTAATGAAAAACTGTTTTTT. Amino acid sequence: CASSLAHQGVSTNEKLFF.

This clonotype was seen a single time. The CDR3 coding sequence is TGTGCCAGCAGCCCCCGGGACTTCGGCGAGCAGTACTTC. Its translation is CASSPRDFGEQYF. The chain has TRBV7-2 and TRBJ2-7, with TRBD2 as a possible D gene (6 bases). V was cut by 5 bases and J by 6 bases, with 14 bases left in between. Per germline, CDR1 SGHTA and CDR2 FQGNSA. This CDR3 is 13 amino acids long.

The gene calls are TRBV20-1 and TRBJ2-3; D gene ambiguous. In germline, CDR1 is DFQATT, CDR2 SNEGSKA (reference sequence). The CDR3 has 11 residues. The V gene lost 1 base and the J gene lost 6 bases, with 5 bases spanning the gap. As DNA, the CDR3 is TGCAGTGCTAGAGTACTGGATACGCAGTATTTT. Translating it yields CSARVLDTQYF.